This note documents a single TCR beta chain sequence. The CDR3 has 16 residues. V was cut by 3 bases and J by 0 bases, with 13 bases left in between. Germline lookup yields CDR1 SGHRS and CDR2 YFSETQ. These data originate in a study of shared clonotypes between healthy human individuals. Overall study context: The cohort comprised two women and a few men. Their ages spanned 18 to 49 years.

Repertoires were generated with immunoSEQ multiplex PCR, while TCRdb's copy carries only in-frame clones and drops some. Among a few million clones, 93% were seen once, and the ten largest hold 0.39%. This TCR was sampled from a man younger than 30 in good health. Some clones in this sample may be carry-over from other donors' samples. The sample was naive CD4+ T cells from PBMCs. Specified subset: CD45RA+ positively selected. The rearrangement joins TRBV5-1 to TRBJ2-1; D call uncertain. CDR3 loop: CASSSDIPISYNEQFF. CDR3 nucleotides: TGCGCCAGCAGCTCCGACATCCCTATCTCCTACAATGAGCAGTTCTTC.